Listed below are T cell receptor beta chains from one sample, sequenced in a study of cytotoxic CD8 clonotypes in ibrutinib-treated CLL. The repertoire was sequenced with immunoSEQ multiplex PCR; TCRdb's copy has only in-frame clones and lacks some. The table has more than 300,000 clones, 70% to 80% seen once. The sample in question was PBMCs, obtained before ibrutinib treatment. These receptors were collected from a human donor with chronic lymphocytic leukemia. The CDR3 runs from the conserved cysteine through the conserved F or W. Each record gives: D gene, clone size, V gene, J gene, CDR3 DNA, CDR3 protein. The D gene is left open where the match is weak. Size tells how often a clone was seen (once, few, many) or the class of an expanded clone, and some rows leave it out.

NA	NA	TRBV6-1	TRBJ2-7	TGTGCCAGCACCCATAGGCAGGTCTTCTACGAGCAGTACTTC	CASTHRQVFYEQYF
TRBD1	NA	TRBV7-2	TRBJ2-3	TGTGCCAGCAGCTTAGACAGGGGCAGGGATACGCAGTATTTT	CASSLDRGRDTQYF
TRBD2	NA	TRBV7-2	TRBJ2-2	TGTGCCAGCAGCTTTGGACTAGCGTTTCAATCCAGGGAGCTGTTTTTT	CASSFGLAFQSRELFF
NA	NA	TRBV4-3	TRBJ1-5	TGCGCCAGCAGCCAAGGTTACGGGGCAGGCAATCAGCCCCAGCATTTT	CASSQGYGAGNQPQHF
NA	NA	TRBV5-1	TRBJ1-4	TGCGCCAGCATGAGGAGTGGTGAAAAACTGTTTTTT	CASMRSGEKLFF
TRBD1	NA	TRBV5-8	TRBJ2-5	TGTGCCAGCAGCTCTGGCCAGGGGGAATGGGAGACCCAGTACTTC	CASSSGQGEWETQYF
NA	NA	TRBV28	TRBJ1-1	TGTGCCAGCAGTTTAATCGCCGGGACGGGGAACACTGAAGCTTTCTTT	CASSLIAGTGNTEAFF
NA	NA	TRBV7-7	TRBJ1-1	TGTGCCAGCAGCCCGACGACAGGGAACACTGAAGCTTTCTTT	CASSPTTGNTEAFF
TRBD2	NA	TRBV11-2	TRBJ2-3	TGTGCCAGCAGCTTACTAGCGGACTTTTTGGGAACGCAGTATTTT	CASSLLADFLGTQYF
NA	few	TRBV6-5	TRBJ1-2	TGTGCCAGCAGTTACACAGAGTCTAACTATGGCTACACCTTC	CASSYTESNYGYTF
TRBD1	NA	TRBV5-1	TRBJ2-1	TGCGCCAGCAGCCCTCGGGACAGGGATGAGCAGTTCTTC	CASSPRDRDEQFF
NA	NA	TRBV4-3	TRBJ1-2	TGCGCCAGCAGCCAAGTGCTGGGTTGGGATGACTATGGCTACACCTTC	CASSQVLGWDDYGYTF
NA	NA	TRBV10-3	TRBJ2-1	TGTGCCATCAGTGAGAGAGTCAGCTCCTACAATGAGCAGTTCTTC	CAISERVSSYNEQFF
TRBD1	NA	TRBV10-3	TRBJ2-2	TGTGCCATCAGACCCGGGACAGGAGACACCGGGGAGCTGTTTTTT	CAIRPGTGDTGELFF
TRBD2	NA	TRBV18	TRBJ2-7	TGTGCCAGCTCCCGAACTTCCGGGACTACCGAGCAGTACTTC	CASSRTSGTTEQYF
NA	NA	TRBV7-2	TRBJ2-4	TGTGCCAGCAGAACCTACAAGCAGGGGTCCTCAGGCCACAAAAACATTCAGTACTTC	CASRTYKQGSSGHKNIQYF
NA	once	TRBV9	TRBJ2-3	TGTGCCAGCAGCGTAGGAGTCACTAGCACAGATACGCAGTATTTT	CASSVGVTSTDTQYF
TRBD2	NA	TRBV5-4	TRBJ2-5	TGTGCCAGCAGCTTGGGGACTAGCCTCCAAGAGACCCAGTACTTC	CASSLGTSLQETQYF
TRBD1	NA	TRBV14	TRBJ1-1	TGTGCCAGCATGGACAGGGACGGAACTGAAGCTTTCTTT	CASMDRDGTEAFF
NA	NA	TRBV4-2	TRBJ1-1	TGTGCCAGCAGCCCGGCAGGGTTTGGGAACACTGAAGCTTTCTTT	CASSPAGFGNTEAFF
TRBD1	once	TRBV7-7	TRBJ2-3	TGTGCCAGCTCAGACAGGGTCACAGATACGCAGTATTTT	CASSDRVTDTQYF
NA	NA	TRBV19	TRBJ1-4	TGTGCCAGTACCCTCAGGGGCCCTAATGAAAAACTGTTTTTT	CASTLRGPNEKLFF
NA	NA	TRBV6-5	TRBJ2-7	TGTGCCAGCAGTTATGAGAAAAGCGCGTCCTACGAGCAGTACTTC	CASSYEKSASYEQYF
TRBD1	NA	TRBV19	TRBJ2-3	TGTGCCAGTAGTTGGGACAGGGTCATCGATACGCAGTATTTT	CASSWDRVIDTQYF
NA	NA	TRBV4-3	TRBJ2-1	TGCGCCAGCAGCCAAGATGGCTCGGCTTCGTCGTTGCCCTACAATGAGCAGTTCTTC	CASSQDGSASSLPYNEQFF
NA	NA	TRBV20-1	TRBJ2-7	TGCAGTGCTAGAGATTTGGGAGAGCAGTACTTC	CSARDLGEQYF
TRBD1	NA	TRBV19	TRBJ2-5	TGTGCCAGTAGCACATATATAACAGGGGGCGGGGAGACCCAGTACTTC	CASSTYITGGGETQYF
TRBD1	NA	TRBV7-2	TRBJ2-1	TGTGCCAGCAGCTTTCGTCTGAGGACAGGGCAATTCGAGCAGTTCTTC	CASSFRLRTGQFEQFF
TRBD2	NA	TRBV29-1	TRBJ2-1	TGCAGGTCGGGGACAGGGACAACCGGACTAGCGGGAGGACCTCGCGTCTGGGAGCAGTTCTTC	CRSGTGTTGLAGGPRVWEQFF
NA	NA	TRBV12-5	TRBJ1-2	TGTGCTAGTGGGTCTGTCGGCGTTGGCTACACCTTC	CASGSVGVGYTF
TRBD1	NA	TRBV5-6	TRBJ2-1	TGTGCCAGCAGCAAAAGACAGGGTCCTCTTATCCATGAGCAGTTCTTC	CASSKRQGPLIHEQFF
TRBD2	NA	TRBV9	TRBJ2-7	TGTGCCAGCAGCGTTGGGACTAGCGGGAGTTACGAGCAGTACTTC	CASSVGTSGSYEQYF
NA	NA	TRBV7-2	TRBJ2-3	TGTGCCAGCAGCTTAGTACGTCTAGTTCTTAGCACAGATACGCAGTATTTT	CASSLVRLVLSTDTQYF
NA	few	TRBV30	TRBJ1-1	TGTGCCTGGAGTGTGGGTACTGAAGCTTTCTTT	CAWSVGTEAFF
NA	NA	TRBV7-7	TRBJ2-5	TGTGCCAGCAGCCCCCGGGCAGCGGTAGAGACCCAGTACTTC	CASSPRAAVETQYF
NA	NA	TRBV6-1	TRBJ2-5	TGTGCCAGCAACCGCCCGGCGGAGACCCAGTACTTC	CASNRPAETQYF
NA	NA	TRBV5-1	TRBJ2-7	TGCGCCAGCAGACTCGGGGGGACAGTCACGTACGAGCAGTACTTC	CASRLGGTVTYEQYF
NA	NA	TRBV5-1	TRBJ2-2	TGCGCCAGCAGCTTGGAACAGATCACCGGGGAGCTGTTTTTT	CASSLEQITGELFF
NA	NA	TRBV28	TRBJ2-3	TGTGCCAGCAGCCGGACACGAGCTGCAGATACGCAGTATTTT	CASSRTRAADTQYF
NA	NA	TRBV10-3	TRBJ2-5	TGTGCCATAATGTACCAAGAGACCCAGTACTTC	CAIMYQETQYF
NA	NA	TRBV14	TRBJ2-2	TGTGCCAGCAGCCGGAGAAAACCGGGACCTAATGTCGCCGGGGAGCTGTTTTTT	CASSRRKPGPNVAGELFF
TRBD2	NA	TRBV15	TRBJ2-1	TGTGCCACCAGCGGAGGACTAGCGTGGTACAATGAGCAGTTCTTC	CATSGGLAWYNEQFF
NA	NA	TRBV7-2	TRBJ2-6	TGTGCCAGCAGCTCTAGACCGACTGGGGCCAACGTCCTGACTTTC	CASSSRPTGANVLTF
TRBD2	NA	TRBV27	TRBJ2-1	TGTGCCAGCGGATTAGCGGGTTACAATGAGCAGTTCTTC	CASGLAGYNEQFF
TRBD2	few	TRBV9	TRBJ2-1	TGTGCCAGCAGCGCTACCTATAGCGGGAGGGCCGTGGGGAATGAGCAGTTCTTC	CASSATYSGRAVGNEQFF
TRBD1	NA	TRBV5-1	TRBJ1-5	TGCGCCAGCAGCTGGGGACAGGGGGTGGATCAGCCCCAGCATTTT	CASSWGQGVDQPQHF